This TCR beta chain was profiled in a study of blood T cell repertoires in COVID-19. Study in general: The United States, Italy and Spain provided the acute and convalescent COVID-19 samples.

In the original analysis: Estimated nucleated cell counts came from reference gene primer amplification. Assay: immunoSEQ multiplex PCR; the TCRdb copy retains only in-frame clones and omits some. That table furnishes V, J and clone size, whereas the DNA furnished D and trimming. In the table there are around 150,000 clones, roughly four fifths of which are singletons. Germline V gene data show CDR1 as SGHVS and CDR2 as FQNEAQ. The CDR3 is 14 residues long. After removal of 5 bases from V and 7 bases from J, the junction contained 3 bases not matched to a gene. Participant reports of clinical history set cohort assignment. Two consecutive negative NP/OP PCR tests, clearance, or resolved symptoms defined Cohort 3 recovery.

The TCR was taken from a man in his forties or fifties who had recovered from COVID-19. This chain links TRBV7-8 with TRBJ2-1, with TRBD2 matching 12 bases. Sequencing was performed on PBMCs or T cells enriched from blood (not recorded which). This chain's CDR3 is CASSTTSGGNEQFF. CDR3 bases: TGTGCCAGCAGCACGACTAGCGGGGGAAATGAGCAGTTCTTC.